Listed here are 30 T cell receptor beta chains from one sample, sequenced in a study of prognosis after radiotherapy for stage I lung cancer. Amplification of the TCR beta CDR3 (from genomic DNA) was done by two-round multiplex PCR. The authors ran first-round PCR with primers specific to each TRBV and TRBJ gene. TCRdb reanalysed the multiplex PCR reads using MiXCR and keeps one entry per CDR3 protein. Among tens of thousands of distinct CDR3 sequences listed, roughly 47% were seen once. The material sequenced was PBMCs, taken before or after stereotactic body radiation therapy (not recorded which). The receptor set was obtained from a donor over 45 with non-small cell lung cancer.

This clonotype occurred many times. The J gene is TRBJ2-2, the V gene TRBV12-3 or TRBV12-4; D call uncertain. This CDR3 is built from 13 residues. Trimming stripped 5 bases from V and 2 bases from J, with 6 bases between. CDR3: CASSATNTGELFF. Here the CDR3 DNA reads TGTGCCAGCAGTGCCACAAACACCGGGGAGCTGTTTTTT.

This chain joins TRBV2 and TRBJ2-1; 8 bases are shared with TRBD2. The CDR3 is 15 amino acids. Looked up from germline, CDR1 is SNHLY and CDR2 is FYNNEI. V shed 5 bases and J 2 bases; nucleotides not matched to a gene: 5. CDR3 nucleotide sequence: TGTGCCAGCAGTAGGGGACTAGTAGCCTACAATGAGCAGTTCTTC. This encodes CASSRGLVAYNEQFF.

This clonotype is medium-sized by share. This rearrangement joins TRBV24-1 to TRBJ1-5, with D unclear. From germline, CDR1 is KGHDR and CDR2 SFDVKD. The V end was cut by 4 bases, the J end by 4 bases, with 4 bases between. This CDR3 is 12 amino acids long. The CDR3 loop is CATSDSNQPQHF. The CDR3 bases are TGTGCCACCAGTGACTCTAATCAGCCCCAGCATTTT.

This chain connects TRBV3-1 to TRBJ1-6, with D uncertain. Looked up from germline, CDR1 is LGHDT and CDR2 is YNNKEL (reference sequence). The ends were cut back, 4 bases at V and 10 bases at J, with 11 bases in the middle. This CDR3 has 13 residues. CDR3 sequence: CASSPHPGSPLHF. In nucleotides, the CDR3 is TGTGCCAGCAGCCCCCACCCGGGCTCACCCCTCCACTTT.

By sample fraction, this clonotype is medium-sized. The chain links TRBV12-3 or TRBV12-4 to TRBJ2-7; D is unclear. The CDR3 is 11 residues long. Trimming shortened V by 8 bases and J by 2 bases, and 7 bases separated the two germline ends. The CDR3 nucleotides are TGTGCCAGCGGTTGGCCCTACGAGCAGTACTTC. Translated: CASGWPYEQYF.

The CDR3 loop is CASGGTGDPPGDVLTSYEQYF. The CDR3 DNA sequence: TGTGCTAGTGGAGGGACAGGGGACCCACCGGGGGACGTACTCACATCCTACGAGCAGTACTTC. The chain links TRBV12-5 to TRBJ2-7; the match to TRBD1 covers 10 bases. The trim removed 6 bases at V and 1 base at J, leaving 24 bases unmatched. The CDR3 sequence is 21 residues long. CDR1 is LGHNT and CDR2 is FRNRAP in the germline V gene.

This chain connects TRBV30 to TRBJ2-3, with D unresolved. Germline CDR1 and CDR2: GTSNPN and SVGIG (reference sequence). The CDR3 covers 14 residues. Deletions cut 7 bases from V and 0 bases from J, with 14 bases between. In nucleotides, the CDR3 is TGTGCCTCCCCCTTTTCCGGCAGCACAGATACGCAGTATTTT. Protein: CASPFSGSTDTQYF.

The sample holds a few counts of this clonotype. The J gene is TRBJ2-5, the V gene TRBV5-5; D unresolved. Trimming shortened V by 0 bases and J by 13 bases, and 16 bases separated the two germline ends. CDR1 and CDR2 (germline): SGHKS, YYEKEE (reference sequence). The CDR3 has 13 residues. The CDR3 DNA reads TGTGCCAGCAGCTTGGACCCGATGGCAGCCGCGTACTTC. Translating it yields CASSLDPMAAAYF.

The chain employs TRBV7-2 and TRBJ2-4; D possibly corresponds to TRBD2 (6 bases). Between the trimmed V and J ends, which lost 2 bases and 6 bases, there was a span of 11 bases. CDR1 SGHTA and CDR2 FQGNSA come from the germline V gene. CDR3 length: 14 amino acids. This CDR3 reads CASSLQWEANIQYF. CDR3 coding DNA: TGTGCCAGCAGCTTACAGTGGGAGGCAAACATTCAGTACTTC.

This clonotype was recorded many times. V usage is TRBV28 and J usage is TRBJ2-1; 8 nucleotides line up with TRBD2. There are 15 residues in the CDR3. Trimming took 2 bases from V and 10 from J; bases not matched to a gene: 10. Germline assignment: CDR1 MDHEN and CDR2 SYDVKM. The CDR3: CASSLLRGAINEQFF. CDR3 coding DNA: TGTGCCAGCAGTTTACTGCGGGGGGCCATCAACGAGCAGTTCTTC.

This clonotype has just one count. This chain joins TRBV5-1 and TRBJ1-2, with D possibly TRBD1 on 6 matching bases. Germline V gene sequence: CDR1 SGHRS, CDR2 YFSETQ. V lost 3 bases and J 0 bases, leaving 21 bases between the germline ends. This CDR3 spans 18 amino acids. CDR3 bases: TGCGCCAGCAGCTCCTGGTCAGACCGGGACACAGCTAACTATGGCTACACCTTC. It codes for CASSSWSDRDTANYGYTF.

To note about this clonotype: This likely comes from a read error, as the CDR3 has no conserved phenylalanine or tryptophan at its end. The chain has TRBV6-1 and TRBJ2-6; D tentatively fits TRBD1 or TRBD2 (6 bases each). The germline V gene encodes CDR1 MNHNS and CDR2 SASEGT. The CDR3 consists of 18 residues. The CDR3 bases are TGTGACAGCAGAACTGGGCCGGGGGCGTCGTCTGGGGCCAACGTCCTGACTTTA. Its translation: CDSRTGPGASSGANVLTL.

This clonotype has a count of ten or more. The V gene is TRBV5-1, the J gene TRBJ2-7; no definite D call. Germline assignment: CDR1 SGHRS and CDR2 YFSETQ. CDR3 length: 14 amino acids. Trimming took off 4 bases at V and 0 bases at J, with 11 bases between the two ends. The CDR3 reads CASSLPSSSYEQYF. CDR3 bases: TGCGCCAGCAGCCTACCGTCAAGCTCCTACGAGCAGTACTTC. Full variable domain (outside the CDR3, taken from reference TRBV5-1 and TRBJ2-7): KAGVTQTPRYLIKTRGQQVTLSCSPISGHRSVSWYQQTPGQGLQFLFEYFSETQRNKGNFPGRFSGRQFSNSRSEMNVSTLELGDSALYLCASSLPSSSYEQYFGPGTRLTVT.

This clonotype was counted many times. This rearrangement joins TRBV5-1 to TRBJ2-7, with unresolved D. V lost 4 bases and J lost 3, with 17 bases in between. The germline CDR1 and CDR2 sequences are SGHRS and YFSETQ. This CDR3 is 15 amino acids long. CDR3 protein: CASSTDPLSLYEQYF. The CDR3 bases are TGCGCCAGCAGCACGGACCCACTCTCCCTCTACGAGCAGTACTTC.

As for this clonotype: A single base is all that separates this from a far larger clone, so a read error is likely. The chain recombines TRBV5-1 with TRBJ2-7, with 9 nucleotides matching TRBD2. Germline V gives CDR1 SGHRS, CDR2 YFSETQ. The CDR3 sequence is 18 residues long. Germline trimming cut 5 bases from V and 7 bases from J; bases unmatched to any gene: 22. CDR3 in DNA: TGCGCCAGCAGAAAGGGAGTGGTAGTAGCGGGAGTTTCGGATGAGCAGTACTTC. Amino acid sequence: CASRKGVVVAGVSDEQYF. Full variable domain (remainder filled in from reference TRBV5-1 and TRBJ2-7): KAGVTQTPRYLIKTRGQQVTLSCSPISGHRSVSWYQQTPGQGLQFLFEYFSETQRNKGNFPGRFSGRQFSNSRSEMNVSTLELGDSALYLCASRKGVVVAGVSDEQYFGPGTRLTVT.

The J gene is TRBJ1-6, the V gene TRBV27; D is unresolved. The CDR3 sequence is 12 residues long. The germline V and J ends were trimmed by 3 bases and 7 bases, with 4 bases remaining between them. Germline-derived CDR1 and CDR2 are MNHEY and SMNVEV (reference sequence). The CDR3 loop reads CASSFSNSPLHF. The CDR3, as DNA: TGTGCCAGCAGTTTCTCAAATTCACCCCTCCACTTT.

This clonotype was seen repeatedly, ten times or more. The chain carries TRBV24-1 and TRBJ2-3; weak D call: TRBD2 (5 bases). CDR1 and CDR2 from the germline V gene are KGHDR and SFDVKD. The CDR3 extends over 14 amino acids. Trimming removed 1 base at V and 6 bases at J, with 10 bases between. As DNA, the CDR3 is TGTGCCACCAGTGATTTACAGCCGGGGGATACGCAGTATTTT. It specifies CATSDLQPGDTQYF.

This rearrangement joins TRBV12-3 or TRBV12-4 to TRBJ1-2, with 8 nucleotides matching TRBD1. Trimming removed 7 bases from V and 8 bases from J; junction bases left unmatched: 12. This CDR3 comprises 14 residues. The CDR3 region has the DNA TGTGCCAGCATTCTCGACGGGACAGGCTGCGGCTACACCTTC. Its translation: CASILDGTGCGYTF.

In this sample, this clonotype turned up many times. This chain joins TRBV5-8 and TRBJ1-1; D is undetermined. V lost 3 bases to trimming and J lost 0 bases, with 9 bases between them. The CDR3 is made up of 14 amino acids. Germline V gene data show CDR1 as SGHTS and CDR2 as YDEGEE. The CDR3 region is CASSSRTLNTEAFF. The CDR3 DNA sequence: TGTGCCAGCAGCTCCAGGACTTTGAACACTGAAGCTTTCTTT.

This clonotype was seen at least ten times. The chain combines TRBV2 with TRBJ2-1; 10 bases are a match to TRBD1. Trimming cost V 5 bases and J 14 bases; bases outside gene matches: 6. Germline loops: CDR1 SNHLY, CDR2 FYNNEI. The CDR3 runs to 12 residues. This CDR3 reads CASSPGTGDEFF. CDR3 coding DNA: TGTGCCAGCAGTCCCGGGACAGGGGACGAGTTCTTC. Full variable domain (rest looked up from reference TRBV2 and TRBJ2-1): EPEVTQTPSHQVTQMGQEVILRCVPISNHLYFYWYRQILGQKVEFLVSFYNNEISEKSEIFDDQFSVERPDGSNFTLKIRSTKLEDSAMYFCASSPGTGDEFFGPGTRLTVL.

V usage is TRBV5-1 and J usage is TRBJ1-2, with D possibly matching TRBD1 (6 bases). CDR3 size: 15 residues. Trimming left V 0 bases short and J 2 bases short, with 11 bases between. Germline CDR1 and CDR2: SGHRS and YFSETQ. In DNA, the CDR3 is TGCGCCAGCAGCTTGGGGGGGGACAAAAACTATGGCTACACCTTC. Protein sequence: CASSLGGDKNYGYTF.

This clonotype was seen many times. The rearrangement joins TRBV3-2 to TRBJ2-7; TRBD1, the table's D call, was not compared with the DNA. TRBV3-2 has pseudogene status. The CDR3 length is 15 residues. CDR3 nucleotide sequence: TGTGCCAGCAGGCCGGACAGGCGTACCTCCTACGAGCAGTACTTC. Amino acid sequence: CASRPDRRTSYEQYF.

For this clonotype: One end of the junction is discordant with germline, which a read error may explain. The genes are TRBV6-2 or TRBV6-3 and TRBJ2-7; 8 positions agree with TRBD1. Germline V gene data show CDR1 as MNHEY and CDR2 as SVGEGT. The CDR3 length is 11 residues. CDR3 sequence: CASSYTTGEYF. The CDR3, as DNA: TGCGCCAGCAGTTATACGACAGGGGAGTACTTC.

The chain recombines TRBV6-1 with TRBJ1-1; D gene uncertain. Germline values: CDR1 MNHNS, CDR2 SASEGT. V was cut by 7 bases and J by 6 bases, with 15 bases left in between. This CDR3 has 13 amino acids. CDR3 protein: CASTQVGFAEAFF. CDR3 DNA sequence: TGTGCCAGCACCCAGGTGGGGTTCGCTGAAGCTTTCTTT.

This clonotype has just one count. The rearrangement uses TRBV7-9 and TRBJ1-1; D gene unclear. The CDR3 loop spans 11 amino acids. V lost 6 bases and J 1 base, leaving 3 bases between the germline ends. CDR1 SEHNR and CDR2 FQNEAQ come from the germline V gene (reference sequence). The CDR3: CASRKNTEAFF. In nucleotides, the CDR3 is TGTGCCAGCAGGAAGAACACTGAAGCTTTCTTT.

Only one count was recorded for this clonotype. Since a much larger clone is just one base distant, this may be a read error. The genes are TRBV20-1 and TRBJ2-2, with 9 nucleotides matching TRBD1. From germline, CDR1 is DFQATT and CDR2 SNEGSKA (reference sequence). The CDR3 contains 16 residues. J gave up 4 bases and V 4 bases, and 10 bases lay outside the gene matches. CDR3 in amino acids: CSAKATGGACTGELFF. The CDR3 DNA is TGCAGTGCTAAAGCTACAGGGGGCGCCTGCACCGGGGAGCTGTTTTTT.

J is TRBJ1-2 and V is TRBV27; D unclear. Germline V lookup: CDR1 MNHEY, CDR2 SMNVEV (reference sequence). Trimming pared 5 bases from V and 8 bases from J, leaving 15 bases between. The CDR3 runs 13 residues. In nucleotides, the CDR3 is TGTGCCAGCAGTCTGTACCGGGGATACGGCTACACCTTC. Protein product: CASSLYRGYGYTF.

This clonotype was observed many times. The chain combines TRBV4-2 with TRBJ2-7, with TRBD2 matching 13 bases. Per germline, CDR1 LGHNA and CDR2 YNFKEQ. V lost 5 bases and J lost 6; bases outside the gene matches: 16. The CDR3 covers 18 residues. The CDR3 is CASSSWTSGSLGGAEQYF. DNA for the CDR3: TGTGCCAGCAGCTCCTGGACTAGCGGGAGCCTAGGGGGGGCCGAGCAGTACTTC.

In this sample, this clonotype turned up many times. In DNA, the CDR3 is TGCGCCAGCAGCCAAGACTTCCTAGCGGGGTCCTACGAGCAGTACTTC. Amino acids: CASSQDFLAGSYEQYF. The gene calls are TRBV4-3 and TRBJ2-7; 9 bases line up with TRBD2. The CDR3 has 16 amino acids. Losses at the gene ends were 0 bases for V and 1 base for J; bases not matched to a gene: 4. Germline V gene lookup returns CDR1 LGHNA and CDR2 YSLEER.

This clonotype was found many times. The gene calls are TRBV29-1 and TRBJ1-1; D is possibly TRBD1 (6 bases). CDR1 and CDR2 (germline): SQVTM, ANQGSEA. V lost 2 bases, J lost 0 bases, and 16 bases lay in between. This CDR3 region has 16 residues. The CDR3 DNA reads TGCAGCGTTGAATCGAGAGTACAGGGACTGAACACTGAAGCTTTCTTT. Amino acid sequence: CSVESRVQGLNTEAFF. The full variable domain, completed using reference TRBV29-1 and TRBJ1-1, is SAVISQKPSRDICQRGTSLTIQCQVDSQVTMMFWYRQQPGQSLTLIATANQGSEATYESGFVIDKFPISRPNLTFSTLTVSNMSPEDSSIYLCSVESRVQGLNTEAFFGQGTRLTVV.